These T cell receptor beta chains were read from a single sample in a study of a mutant IDH1 vaccine in newly diagnosed glioma. Libraries were prepared by immunoSEQ multiplex PCR; TCRdb keeps only in-frame clonotypes and omits some of them. The data show fewer than 40,000 clones, 84% seen once. Antigens for these TCRs are unknown. The source was PBMCs, collected from a glioma patient whose treatment included an IDH1 peptide vaccine. The receptor source for this set is a man between 25 and 39 years old with glioma. The CDR3 runs from the conserved cysteine through the conserved F or W. A D gene is named only where the DNA matches it firmly. A clone size is listed for some rows: how often the clone was seen (once, few, many), or a class if it is expanded.

>NA|NA|TRBJ2-6|TRBV7-2
CASSLSPAVGANVLTF
TGTGCCAGCAGCTTAAGTCCTGCCGTTGGGGCCAACGTCCTGACTTTC
>TRBD2|NA|TRBJ2-5|TRBV7-9
CASSPQGLAEETQYF
TGTGCCAGCAGCCCCCAGGGACTAGCGGAAGAGACCCAGTACTTC
>NA|NA|TRBJ2-1|TRBV5-1
CASSSMSDGGYNEQFF
TGCGCCAGCAGCAGTATGTCGGATGGAGGTTACAATGAGCAGTTCTTC
>TRBD2|NA|TRBJ2-4|TRBV7-8
CASSLNEASGLLAKNIQYF
TGTGCCAGCAGCTTAAACGAGGCTAGCGGACTGCTAGCCAAAAACATTCAGTACTTC
>NA|NA|TRBJ2-7|TRBV10-2
CASRVSPGLSYEQYF
TGCGCCAGCAGAGTTTCTCCGGGTCTATCCTACGAGCAGTACTTC
>NA|NA|TRBJ1-5|TRBV10-3
CAISESRGQGGGAQPQHF
TGTGCCATCAGTGAGTCGAGAGGGCAGGGAGGGGGAGCTCAGCCCCAGCATTTT
>TRBD1|NA|TRBJ2-3|TRBV6-6
CASKVRTGGNTQYF
TGTGCCAGCAAGGTCAGGACAGGGGGGAATACGCAGTATTTT
>TRBD1|NA|TRBJ1-2|TRBV19
CASSIVWRQGYGYTF
TGTGCCAGTAGTATCGTGTGGAGACAGGGCTATGGCTACACCTTC
>NA|NA|TRBJ2-2|TRBV5-1
CASSHSGVNRATGELFF
TGCGCCAGCAGCCATTCAGGGGTTAACAGAGCTACCGGGGAGCTGTTTTTT
>TRBD1|NA|TRBJ2-1|TRBV9
CASSVRDRGRGEQFF
TGTGCCAGCAGCGTCCGGGACAGGGGGCGAGGTGAGCAGTTCTTC
>NA|NA|TRBJ2-3|TRBV30
CAWSTQGEDTQYF
TGTGCCTGGAGTACCCAGGGCGAGGATACGCAGTATTTT
>NA|NA|TRBJ1-3|TRBV6-1
CASMTGNTIYF
TGTGCCAGTATGACTGGAAACACCATATATTTT
>TRBD1|once|TRBJ1-6|TRBV10-3
CAISDGTGWPLHF
TGTGCCATCAGTGACGGGACAGGGTGGCCCCTCCACTTT
>TRBD2|NA|TRBJ2-7|TRBV29-1
CSVGLAGEGEQYF
TGCAGCGTCGGACTAGCGGGAGAGGGCGAGCAGTACTTC
>NA|NA|TRBJ2-1|TRBV9
CASSPGAGSSYNEQFF
TGTGCCAGCAGCCCCGGGGCGGGGAGCTCCTACAATGAGCAGTTCTTC
>NA|once|TRBJ2-1|TRBV11-2
CASSLMTSYNEQFF
TGTGCCAGCAGCTTAATGACTAGTTACAATGAGCAGTTCTTC
>NA|NA|TRBJ2-5|TRBV6-1
CASSVGLEGETQYF
TGTGCCAGCAGTGTGGGCTTAGAAGGGGAGACCCAGTACTTC
>NA|NA|TRBJ2-5|TRBV30
CAWTAQETQYF
TGTGCCTGGACTGCCCAAGAGACCCAGTACTTC
>TRBD1|NA|TRBJ2-3|TRBV6-1
CATAGQGSDTQYF
TGTGCCACAGCCGGACAGGGCTCAGATACGCAGTATTTT
>NA|NA|TRBJ1-1|TRBV5-1
CASSFGTESLGTEAFF
TGCGCCAGCAGCTTTGGGACGGAATCTTTAGGCACTGAAGCTTTCTTT
>TRBD2|NA|TRBJ2-6|TRBV4-1
CASSHLLAGGPTGANVLTF
TGCGCCAGCAGCCACCTTCTAGCGGGGGGTCCCACGGGGGCCAACGTCCTGACTTTC
>TRBD1|NA|TRBJ1-1|TRBV30
CAGPGQTNTEAFF
TGTGCCGGACCGGGACAGACGAACACTGAAGCTTTCTTT
>NA|NA|TRBJ2-2|TRBV5-4
CASSFIRAGELFF
TGTGCCAGCAGCTTTATCAGGGCCGGGGAGCTGTTTTTT
>TRBD1|NA|TRBJ2-2|TRBV6-5
CASMREGAVTGELFF
TGTGCCAGCATGCGTGAGGGGGCGGTCACCGGGGAGCTGTTTTTT
>NA|NA|TRBJ1-5|TRBV23-1
CASSRQSFYSNQPQHF
TGCGCCAGCAGTCGACAGAGTTTTTATAGCAATCAGCCCCAGCATTTT
>TRBD2|NA|TRBJ2-7|TRBV5-1
CASSLDVAGLYEQYF
TGCGCCAGCAGCTTGGACGTAGCGGGTTTATACGAGCAGTACTTC
>TRBD1|NA|TRBJ1-3|TRBV5-6
CASSLGTGDTIYF
TGTGCCAGCAGCTTGGGGACAGGGGACACCATATATTTT
>NA|NA|TRBJ2-2|TRBV5-1
CASSLGAPGELFF
TGCGCCAGCAGCCTTGGAGCCCCCGGGGAGCTGTTTTTT
>NA|NA|TRBJ2-5|TRBV7-6
CASSLVGQRETQYF
TGTGCCAGCAGCTTAGTCGGTCAGCGGGAGACCCAGTACTTC
>NA|few|TRBJ1-1|TRBV4-3
CASSQDSARGAFF
TGCGCCAGCAGCCAAGATTCCGCTCGGGGAGCTTTCTTT
>TRBD1|NA|TRBJ2-3|TRBV5-1
CASRNRDRGLSTDTQYF
TGCGCCAGCAGAAACCGGGACAGGGGTCTCAGCACAGATACGCAGTATTTT
>NA|NA|TRBJ2-7|TRBV18
CASSAGTVSAEQYF
TGTGCCAGCTCCGCCGGGACGGTCTCGGCCGAGCAGTACTTC
>TRBD1|NA|TRBJ1-4|TRBV5-6
CASSPGQLNEKLFF
TGTGCCAGCAGTCCGGGACAGCTTAATGAAAAACTGTTTTTT
>NA|NA|TRBJ1-1|TRBV5-8
CASSFGYGYNTEAFF
TGTGCCAGCAGCTTTGGGTACGGCTACAACACTGAAGCTTTCTTT
>NA|NA|TRBJ1-1|TRBV6-5
CASKRGVDTEAFF
TGTGCCAGCAAGAGAGGCGTGGACACTGAAGCTTTCTTT
>NA|NA|TRBJ2-6|TRBV9
CASSVPFALGPGANVLTF
TGTGCCAGCAGCGTTCCTTTTGCGCTCGGGCCTGGGGCCAACGTCCTGACTTTC
>NA|NA|TRBJ1-1|TRBV4-1
CASSQAPGYQAFF
TGCGCCAGCAGCCAGGCCCCGGGATACCAAGCTTTCTTT
>NA|NA|TRBJ2-2|TRBV6-6
CASSYAQGTTGELFF
TGTGCCAGCAGTTACGCGCAGGGGACCACCGGGGAGCTGTTTTTT
>TRBD1|NA|TRBJ1-2|TRBV6-5
CASSYSTGFGYTF
TGTGCCAGCAGTTACTCGACAGGGTTTGGCTACACCTTC
>TRBD2|NA|TRBJ2-1|TRBV29-1
CSVGSGGSYNEQFF
TGCAGCGTTGGTAGCGGGGGGTCCTACAATGAGCAGTTCTTC